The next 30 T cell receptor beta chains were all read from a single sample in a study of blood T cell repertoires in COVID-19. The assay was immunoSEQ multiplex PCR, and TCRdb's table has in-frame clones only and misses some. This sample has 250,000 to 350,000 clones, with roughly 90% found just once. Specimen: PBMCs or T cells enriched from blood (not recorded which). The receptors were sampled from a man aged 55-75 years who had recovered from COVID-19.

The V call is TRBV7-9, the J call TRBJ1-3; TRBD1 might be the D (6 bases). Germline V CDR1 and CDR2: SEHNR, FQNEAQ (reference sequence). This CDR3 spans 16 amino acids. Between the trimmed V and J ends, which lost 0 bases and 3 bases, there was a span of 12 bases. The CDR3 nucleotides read TGTGCCAGCAGCTTAGCGCCTCGGACAGATGGAAACACCATATATTTT. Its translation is CASSLAPRTDGNTIYF. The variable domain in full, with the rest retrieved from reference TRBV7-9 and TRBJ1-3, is DTGVSQNPRHKITKRGQNVTFRCDPISEHNRLYWYRQTLGQGPEFLTYFQNEAQLEKSRLLSDRFSAERPKGSFSTLEIQRTEQGDSAMYLCASSLAPRTDGNTIYFGEGSWLTVV.

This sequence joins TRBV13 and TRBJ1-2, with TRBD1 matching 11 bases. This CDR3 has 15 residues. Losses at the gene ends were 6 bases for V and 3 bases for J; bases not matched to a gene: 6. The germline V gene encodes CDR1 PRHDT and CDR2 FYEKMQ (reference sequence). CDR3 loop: CASSLRGQGDYGYTF. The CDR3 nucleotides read TGTGCCAGCAGTCTTAGGGGACAGGGGGACTATGGCTACACCTTC.

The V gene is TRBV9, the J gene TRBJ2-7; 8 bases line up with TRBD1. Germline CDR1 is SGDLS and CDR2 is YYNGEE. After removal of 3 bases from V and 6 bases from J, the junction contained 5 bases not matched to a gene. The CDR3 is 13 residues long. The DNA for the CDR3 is TGTGCCAGCAGCGGCTCCACAGGGGGCGAGCAGTACTTC. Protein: CASSGSTGGEQYF.

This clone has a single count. The CDR3 region is CASSQPVRNTEAFF. CDR3 bases: TGTGCCAGCAGCCAACCTGTTAGGAACACTGAAGCTTTCTTT. The chain employs TRBV4-2 and TRBJ1-1; D is unresolved. Trimming removed 2 bases at V and 1 base at J, with 8 bases between. CDR3 length equals 14 residues. Germline loops: CDR1 LGHNA, CDR2 YNFKEQ.

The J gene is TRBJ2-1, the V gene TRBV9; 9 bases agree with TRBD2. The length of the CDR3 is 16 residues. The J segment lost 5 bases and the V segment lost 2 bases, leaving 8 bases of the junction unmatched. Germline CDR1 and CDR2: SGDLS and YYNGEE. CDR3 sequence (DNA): TGTGCCAGCAGCGTCGGCGGGAGGGCCGAAAACAATGAGCAGTTCTTC. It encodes CASSVGGRAENNEQFF.

CDR3 in amino acids: CASSQVARQGNFYGYTF. The DNA of the CDR3 is TGCGCCAGCAGCCAGGTTGCCAGGCAGGGAAATTTCTATGGCTACACCTTC. This chain connects TRBV4-1 to TRBJ1-2, with D perhaps matching TRBD1 (5 bases). This CDR3 has 17 amino acids. In germline, CDR1 is MGHRA, CDR2 YSYEKL. The V end lost 3 bases, the J end lost 4 bases, and 21 bases lay between the germline ends.

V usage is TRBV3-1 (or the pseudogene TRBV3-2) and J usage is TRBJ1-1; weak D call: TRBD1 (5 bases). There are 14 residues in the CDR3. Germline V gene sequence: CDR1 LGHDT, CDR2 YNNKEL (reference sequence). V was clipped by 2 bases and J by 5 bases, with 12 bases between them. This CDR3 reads CASSQLWGETEAFF. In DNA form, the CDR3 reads TGTGCCAGCAGCCAACTCTGGGGGGAGACTGAAGCTTTCTTT.

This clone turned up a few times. CDR3 DNA sequence: TGCAGCGCGACCAAAACTAGCGGGGGGTGGGCAGATACGCAGTATTTT. The encoded protein is CSATKTSGGWADTQYF. V gene TRBV29-1 combines with J gene TRBJ2-3; 12 bases agree with TRBD2. Per the germline V gene, CDR1 is SQVTM and CDR2 is ANQGSEA. This CDR3 has 16 residues. Trimming cost V 7 bases and J 4 bases; bases outside gene matches: 12.

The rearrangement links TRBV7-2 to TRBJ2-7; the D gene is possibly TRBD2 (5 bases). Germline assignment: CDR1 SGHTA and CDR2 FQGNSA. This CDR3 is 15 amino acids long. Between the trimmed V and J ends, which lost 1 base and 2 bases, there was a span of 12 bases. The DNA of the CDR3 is TGTGCCAGCAGCTTAGAGGGCAGGAGGACCTACGAGCAGTACTTC. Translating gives CASSLEGRRTYEQYF.

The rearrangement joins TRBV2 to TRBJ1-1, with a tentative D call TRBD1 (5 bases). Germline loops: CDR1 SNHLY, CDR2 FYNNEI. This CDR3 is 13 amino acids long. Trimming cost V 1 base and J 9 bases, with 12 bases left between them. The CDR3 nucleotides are TGTGCCAGCAGTGAAGAGGGGTATAGAAAAGCTTTCTTT. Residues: CASSEEGYRKAFF.

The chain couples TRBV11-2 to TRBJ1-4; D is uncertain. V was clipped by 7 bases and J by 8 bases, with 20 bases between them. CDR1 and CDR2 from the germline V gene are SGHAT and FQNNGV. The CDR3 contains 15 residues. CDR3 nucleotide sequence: TGTGCCAGCACCCAAGTGGGCCTTCTCGGCGAAAAACTGTTTTTT. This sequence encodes CASTQVGLLGEKLFF.

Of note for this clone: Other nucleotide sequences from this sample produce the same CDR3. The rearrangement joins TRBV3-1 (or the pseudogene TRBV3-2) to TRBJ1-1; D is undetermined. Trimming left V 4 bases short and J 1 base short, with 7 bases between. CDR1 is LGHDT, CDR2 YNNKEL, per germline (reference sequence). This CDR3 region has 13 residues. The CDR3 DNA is TGTGCCAGCAGCCCAACAGCGAACACTGAAGCTTTCTTT. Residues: CASSPTANTEAFF.

The CDR3 spells CASSQDTGANVLTF. CDR3 nucleotides: TGTGCCAGCAGCCAGGACACTGGGGCCAACGTCCTGACTTTC. The J gene is TRBJ2-6, the V gene TRBV6-6; maybe TRBD1 (5 bases). Germline loops: CDR1 MNHNY, CDR2 SVGAGI (reference sequence). Deletions cut 6 bases from V and 2 bases from J, with 8 bases between. This CDR3 spans 14 amino acids.

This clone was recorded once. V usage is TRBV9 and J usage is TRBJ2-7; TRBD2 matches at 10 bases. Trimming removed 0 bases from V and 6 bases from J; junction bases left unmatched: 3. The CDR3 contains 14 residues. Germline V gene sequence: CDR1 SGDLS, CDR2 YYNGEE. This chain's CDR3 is CASSVDPSGGEQYF. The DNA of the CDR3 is TGTGCCAGCAGCGTAGACCCTAGCGGGGGCGAGCAGTACTTC.

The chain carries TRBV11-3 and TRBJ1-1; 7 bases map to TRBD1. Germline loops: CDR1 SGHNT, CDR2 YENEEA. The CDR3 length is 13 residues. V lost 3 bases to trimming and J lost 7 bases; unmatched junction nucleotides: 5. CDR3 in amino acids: CASSFDRASEAFF. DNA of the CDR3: TGTGCCAGCAGCTTCGACAGGGCGAGTGAAGCTTTCTTT.

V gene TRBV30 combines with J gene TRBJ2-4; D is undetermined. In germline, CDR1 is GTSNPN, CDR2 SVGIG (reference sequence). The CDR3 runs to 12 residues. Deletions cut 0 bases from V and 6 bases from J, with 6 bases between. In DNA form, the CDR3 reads TGTGCCTGGAGTGTATCCGGAAACATTCAGTACTTC. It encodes CAWSVSGNIQYF.

The CDR3 reads CASGLVIYGSRSAGEQFF. As DNA, the CDR3 is TGTGCTAGTGGTTTGGTAATTTATGGGAGTCGATCGGCGGGTGAGCAGTTCTTC. The chain has TRBV12-5 and TRBJ2-1; D may be TRBD2 (5 bases). Trimming left V 0 bases short and J 9 bases short, with 24 bases between. This CDR3 contains 18 residues. CDR1 is LGHNT, CDR2 FRNRAP, per germline.

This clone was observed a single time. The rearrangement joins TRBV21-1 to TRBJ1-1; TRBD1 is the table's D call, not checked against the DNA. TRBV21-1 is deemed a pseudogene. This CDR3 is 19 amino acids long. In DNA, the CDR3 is TGTGCCAGCAGCAAAAGAATAACCATGGGCAGGAAGCTGAACACTGAAGCTTTCTTT. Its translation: CASSKRITMGRKLNTEAFF.

In nucleotides, the CDR3 is TGTGCCAGCAGCTCCGGGACAGGGGACGTCTACACCTTC. This sequence encodes CASSSGTGDVYTF. J is TRBJ1-2 and V is TRBV7-3, with TRBD1 identical over 10 bases. CDR3 length equals 13 residues. After removal of 4 bases from V and 10 bases from J, the junction contained 6 bases not matched to a gene. CDR1 is SGHTA, CDR2 FQGTGA, per germline.

For the CDR3, the DNA is TGTGCCAGCAGCCAGGACAGGGCAGACTCCTACGAGCAGTACTTC. Its translation is CASSQDRADSYEQYF. This chain uses TRBV7-8 with TRBJ2-7; 8 nucleotides line up with TRBD1. The V segment lost 5 bases and the J segment 0 bases; nucleotides outside the gene matches: 6. The CDR3 length is 15 residues. In germline, CDR1 is SGHVS, CDR2 FQNEAQ. Variable domain in full (rest from reference TRBV7-8 and TRBJ2-7): GAGVSQSPRYKVAKRGQDVALRCDPISGHVSLFWYQQALGQGPEFLTYFQNEAQLDKSGLPSDRFFAERPEGSVSTLKIQRTQQEDSAVYLCASSQDRADSYEQYFGPGTRLTVT.

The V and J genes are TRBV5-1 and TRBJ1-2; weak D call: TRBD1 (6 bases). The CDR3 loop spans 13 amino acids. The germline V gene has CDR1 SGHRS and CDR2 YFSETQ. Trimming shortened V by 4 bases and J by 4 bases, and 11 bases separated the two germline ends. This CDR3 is CASSQDSFYGYTF. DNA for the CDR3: TGCGCCAGCAGCCAGGACAGTTTCTATGGCTACACCTTC.

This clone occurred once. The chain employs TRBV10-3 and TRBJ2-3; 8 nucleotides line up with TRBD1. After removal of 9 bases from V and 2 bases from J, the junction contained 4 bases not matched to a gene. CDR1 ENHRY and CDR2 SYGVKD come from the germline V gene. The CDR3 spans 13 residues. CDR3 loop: CAIKDRVTDTQYF. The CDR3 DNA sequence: TGTGCCATAAAGGACAGGGTCACAGATACGCAGTATTTT.

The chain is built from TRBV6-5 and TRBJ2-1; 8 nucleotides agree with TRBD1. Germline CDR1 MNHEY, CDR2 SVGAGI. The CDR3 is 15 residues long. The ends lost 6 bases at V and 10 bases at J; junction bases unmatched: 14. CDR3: CASSLSTRGRSEQFF. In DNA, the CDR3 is TGTGCCAGCAGCTTATCAACCAGGGGGCGATCAGAGCAGTTCTTC.

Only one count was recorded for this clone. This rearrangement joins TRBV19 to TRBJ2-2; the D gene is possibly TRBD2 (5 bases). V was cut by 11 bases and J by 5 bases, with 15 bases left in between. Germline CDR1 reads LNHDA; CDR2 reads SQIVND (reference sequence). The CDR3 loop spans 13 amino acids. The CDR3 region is CAASGGRTGELFF. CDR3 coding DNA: TGTGCCGCCTCCGGAGGACGGACCGGGGAGCTGTTTTTT.

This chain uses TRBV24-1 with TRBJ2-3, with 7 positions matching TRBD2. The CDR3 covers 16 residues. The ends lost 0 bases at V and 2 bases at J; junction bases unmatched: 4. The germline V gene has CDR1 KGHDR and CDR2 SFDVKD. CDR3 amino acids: CATSDLGGRNTDTQYF. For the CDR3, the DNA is TGTGCCACCAGTGATTTGGGCGGGAGAAACACAGATACGCAGTATTTT.

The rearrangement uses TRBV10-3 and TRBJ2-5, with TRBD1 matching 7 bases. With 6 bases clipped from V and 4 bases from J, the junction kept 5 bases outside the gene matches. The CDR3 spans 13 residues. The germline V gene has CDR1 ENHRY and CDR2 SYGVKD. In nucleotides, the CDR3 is TGTGCCATCAGGACAGGGCCGGGAGAGACCCAGTACTTC. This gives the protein CAIRTGPGETQYF.

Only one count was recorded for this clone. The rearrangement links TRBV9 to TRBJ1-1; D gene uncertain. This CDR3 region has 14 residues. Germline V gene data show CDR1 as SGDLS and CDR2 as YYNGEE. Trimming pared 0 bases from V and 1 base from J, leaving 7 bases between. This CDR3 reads CASSVAPKNTEAFF. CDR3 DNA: TGTGCCAGCAGCGTAGCCCCCAAGAACACTGAAGCTTTCTTT.

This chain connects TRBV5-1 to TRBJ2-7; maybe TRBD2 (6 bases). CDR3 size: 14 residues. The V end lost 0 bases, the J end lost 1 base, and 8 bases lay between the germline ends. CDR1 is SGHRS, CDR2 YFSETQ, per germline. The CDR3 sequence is CASSLVGGSYEQYF. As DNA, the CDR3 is TGCGCCAGCAGCTTGGTGGGGGGTTCCTACGAGCAGTACTTC.

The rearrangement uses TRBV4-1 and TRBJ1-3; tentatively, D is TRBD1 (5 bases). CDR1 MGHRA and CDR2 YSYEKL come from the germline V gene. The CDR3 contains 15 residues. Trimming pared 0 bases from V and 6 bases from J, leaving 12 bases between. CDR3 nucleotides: TGCGCCAGCAGCCAAGATTTGGACACCGCAAACACCATATATTTT. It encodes CASSQDLDTANTIYF.

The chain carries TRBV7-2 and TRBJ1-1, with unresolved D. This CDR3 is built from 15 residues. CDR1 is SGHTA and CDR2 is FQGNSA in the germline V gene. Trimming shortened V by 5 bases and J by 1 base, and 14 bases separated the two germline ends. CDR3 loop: CASSIHGRGNTEAFF. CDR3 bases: TGTGCCAGCAGCATCCATGGACGGGGGAACACTGAAGCTTTCTTT.